The next 14 T cell receptor beta chains were all read from a single sample in a study of technical replicates of blood from four donors. The repertoire was sequenced with immunoSEQ multiplex PCR; TCRdb's copy has only in-frame clones and lacks some. Here the sample spans about 88,000 clones, just under 95% being singletons. The material sequenced was T cells isolated from PBMCs. The receptors come from a human donor in good health.

The rearrangement joins TRBV19 to TRBJ1-5, with a possible D match to TRBD1 (5 bases). V shed 5 bases and J shed 7 bases, with 12 bases lying between them. The CDR3 spans 13 residues. Germline loops: CDR1 LNHDA, CDR2 SQIVND (reference sequence). CDR3 coding DNA: TGTGCCAGTAGTTTGGGGGGTGAGCAGCCCCAGCATTTT. It encodes CASSLGGEQPQHF.

This chain joins TRBV30 and TRBJ2-5, with 10 bases lining up with TRBD2. With the DNA end fitting TRBJ2-7 better, the J assignment may be wrong. In germline, CDR1 is GTSNPN, CDR2 SVGIG (reference sequence). This CDR3 contains 15 residues. For the CDR3, the DNA is TGTGCCTGGAGCGCAGGACTAGCGGTTTACGACGAGCAGTACTTC. Its translation is CAWSAGLAVYDEQYF.

The chain uses TRBV6-5 and TRBJ2-5, with D possibly being TRBD2 (5 bases). In germline, CDR1 is MNHEY, CDR2 SVGAGI. The ends were cut back, 0 bases at V and 6 bases at J, with 8 bases in the middle. The CDR3 extends over 13 amino acids. The CDR3 reads CASSYSASKTQYF. The CDR3 bases are TGTGCCAGCAGTTACTCGGCTAGCAAGACCCAGTACTTC.

The chain links TRBV11-2 to TRBJ2-1; 9 bases are a match to TRBD2. J gave up 7 bases and V 8 bases, and 6 bases lay outside the gene matches. Looked up from germline, CDR1 is SGHAT and CDR2 is FQNNGV. CDR3 length: 13 amino acids. CDR3 region: CASGGLAPNEQFF. The CDR3 region has the DNA TGTGCCAGCGGGGGACTAGCTCCAAATGAGCAGTTCTTC. Complete variable domain (other parts from reference TRBV11-2 and TRBJ2-1): EAGVAQSPRYKIIEKRQSVAFWCNPISGHATLYWYQQILGQGPKLLIQFQNNGVVDDSQLPKDRFSAERLKGVDSTLKIQPAKLEDSAVYLCASGGLAPNEQFFGPGTRLTVL.

The rearrangement joins TRBV28 to TRBJ1-2; D may be TRBD1 (6 bases). Germline lookup yields CDR1 MDHEN and CDR2 SYDVKM. The CDR3 totals 14 residues. V shed 7 bases and J shed 8 bases, with 20 bases lying between them. CDR3 in DNA: TGTGCCAGCACCTCCATAGGGGGGAGGGACGGCTACACCTTC. This sequence encodes CASTSIGGRDGYTF.

The V and J genes are TRBV7-9 and TRBJ2-1, with TRBD1 matching 10 bases. This CDR3 contains 13 residues. CDR1 SEHNR and CDR2 FQNEAQ come from the germline V gene (reference sequence). V dropped 2 bases and J dropped 13; count of bases not matched to a gene: 5. Here the CDR3 reads CASSLLGQGVQFF. The CDR3 DNA reads TGTGCCAGCAGCTTACTAGGACAGGGGGTACAGTTCTTC.

This sequence joins TRBV11-2 and TRBJ2-5; a weak D match, TRBD1 (6 bases). CDR3 size: 15 residues. Germline V gene data show CDR1 as SGHAT and CDR2 as FQNNGV. Trimming stripped 2 bases from V and 3 bases from J, with 13 bases between. The CDR3 region is CASSLFLQGEETQYF. The CDR3 nucleotides read TGTGCCAGCAGCTTATTTCTACAGGGAGAAGAGACCCAGTACTTC.

The V gene is TRBV2, the J gene TRBJ2-3; unclear D gene. This CDR3 is 14 amino acids long. Germline-derived CDR1 and CDR2 are SNHLY and FYNNEI. Trimming removed 6 bases from V and 0 bases from J, with 10 bases in between. The CDR3 is CASREFVSTDTQYF. As DNA, the CDR3 is TGTGCCAGCAGGGAGTTTGTTAGCACAGATACGCAGTATTTT. Supplemented by reference TRBV2 and TRBJ2-3, the full variable domain reads EPEVTQTPSHQVTQMGQEVILRCVPISNHLYFYWYRQILGQKVEFLVSFYNNEISEKSEIFDDQFSVERPDGSNFTLKIRSTKLEDSAMYFCASREFVSTDTQYFGPGTRLTVL.

This chain connects TRBV7-2 to TRBJ1-2; 9 bases match TRBD1. The CDR3 has 14 residues. Germline trimming cut 6 bases from V and 3 bases from J; bases unmatched to any gene: 5. Germline CDR1 SGHTA, CDR2 FQGNSA. CDR3: CASRGQGSHYGYTF. CDR3 DNA sequence: TGTGCCAGCAGGGGACAGGGCTCTCACTATGGCTACACCTTC.

This chain connects TRBV11-3 to TRBJ1-2, with 9 bases fitting TRBD1. Germline V gene data show CDR1 as SGHNT and CDR2 as YENEEA. The CDR3 runs 16 residues. The trim removed 0 bases at V and 3 bases at J, leaving 5 bases unmatched. The CDR3 loop reads CASSLDRRDRDYGYTF. The CDR3 DNA follows: TGTGCCAGCAGCTTAGATCGACGGGACAGGGACTATGGCTACACCTTC. The variable domain in full, completed from reference TRBV11-3 and TRBJ1-2, reads EAGVVQSPRYKIIEKKQPVAFWCNPISGHNTLYWYLQNLGQGPELLIRYENEEAVDDSQLPKDRFSAERLKGVDSTLKIQPAELGDSAVYLCASSLDRRDRDYGYTFGSGTRLTVV.

The rearrangement links TRBV1 to TRBJ2-5; TRBD2 reflects the table's D call only, with no check against the DNA. TRBV1 is labeled a pseudogene. The CDR3 runs to 16 residues. This chain's CDR3 is CTSSLPGGRGSKTQYF. In DNA form, the CDR3 reads TGCACCAGCAGCCTACCGGGGGGGAGGGGTTCCAAGACCCAGTACTTC.

CDR3: CASSPRQGLPYYEQYF. The CDR3 region has the DNA TGTGCCAGCAGTCCCCGACAGGGCTTACCGTACTACGAGCAGTACTTC. The chain combines TRBV27 with TRBJ2-7, with TRBD1 matching 7 bases. The CDR3 length is 16 residues. Germline V gene sequence: CDR1 MNHEY, CDR2 SMNVEV (reference sequence). V shed 5 bases, J shed 3 bases, and the junction held 13 bases outside the gene matches.

The rearrangement joins TRBV7-3 to TRBJ2-3, with TRBD1 identical over 8 bases. The CDR3 runs to 14 residues. Germline values: CDR1 SGHTA, CDR2 FQGTGA. The trim removed 5 bases at V and 2 bases at J, leaving 3 bases unmatched. CDR3 region: CASSADRATDTQYF. The CDR3 nucleotides read TGTGCCAGCAGCGCGGACAGGGCCACAGATACGCAGTATTTT.

The CDR3 reads CASSLVAGDSTGELFF. Written as DNA, the CDR3 is TGTGCCAGCAGCTTGGTAGCGGGAGATAGCACCGGGGAGCTGTTTTTT. V and J are TRBV5-6 and TRBJ2-2; 9 nucleotides agree with TRBD2. The trim removed 0 bases at V and 4 bases at J, leaving 4 bases unmatched. The germline V gene has CDR1 SGHDT and CDR2 YYEEEE. This CDR3 is 16 amino acids long.